These 28 T cell receptor beta chains came from one sample sequenced in a study of blood T cell repertoires in COVID-19. Only in-frame clones appear in the TCRdb table, and some are missing; sequencing was by immunoSEQ multiplex PCR. The table lists about 120,000 clones, about 85% of them singletons, with roughly 11% in the top ten. Sequenced material: peripheral blood. These receptors came from a man older than 75 with acute or convalescent COVID-19.

The V call is TRBV5-8, the J call TRBJ2-2, with TRBD1 matching 10 bases. J gave up 6 bases and V 4 bases, and 6 bases lay outside the gene matches. The germline V gene has CDR1 SGHTS and CDR2 YDEGEE. The CDR3 has 15 residues. CDR3: CASSIRDRGSGELFF. The CDR3 DNA reads as TGTGCCAGCAGCATCCGGGACAGGGGTTCCGGGGAGCTGTTTTTT.

V usage is TRBV9 and J usage is TRBJ2-3; a possible D gene is TRBD2 (6 bases). CDR3 length equals 15 residues. V was trimmed by 3 bases and J by 2 bases, leaving 13 bases between them. Germline V gene data show CDR1 as SGDLS and CDR2 as YYNGEE. CDR3 in DNA: TGTGCCAGCAGCGGAGCCGCGGGGTTCACAGATACGCAGTATTTT. Translated, it gives CASSGAAGFTDTQYF. Variable domain in full (rest from reference TRBV9 and TRBJ2-3): DSGVTQTPKHLITATGQRVTLRCSPRSGDLSVYWYQQSLDQGLQFLIQYYNGEERAKGNILERFSAQQFPDLHSELNLSSLELGDSALYFCASSGAAGFTDTQYFGPGTRLTVL.

The chain couples TRBV10-3 to TRBJ1-5; D is unresolved. Germline V lookup: CDR1 ENHRY, CDR2 SYGVKD. There are 15 residues in the CDR3. Trimming left V 6 bases short and J 2 bases short, with 14 bases between. CDR3: CAISPHNLGNQPQHF. CDR3 nucleotides: TGTGCCATCAGCCCACACAACCTCGGCAATCAGCCCCAGCATTTT.

The rearrangement uses TRBV5-1 and TRBJ1-1; the D gene is possibly TRBD1 (5 bases). The V end was cut by 0 bases, the J end by 0 bases, with 9 bases between. Germline CDR1 SGHRS, CDR2 YFSETQ. The CDR3 extends over 15 amino acids. The CDR3 is CASSLAGTVNTEAFF. In nucleotides, the CDR3 is TGCGCCAGCAGCTTGGCCGGGACTGTGAACACTGAAGCTTTCTTT.

The chain joins TRBV5-1 to TRBJ1-2; 7 bases fit TRBD1. Trimming removed 1 base from V and 6 bases from J; junction bases left unmatched: 9. CDR3 length: 15 residues. Germline V gene lookup returns CDR1 SGHRS and CDR2 YFSETQ. The CDR3 DNA sequence: TGCGCCAGCAGCTTGTCAGGGGGGCGGTATGATGGCTACACCTTC. It yields the protein CASSLSGGRYDGYTF.

The chain couples TRBV5-4 to TRBJ2-5; TRBD2 matches 9 bases. The CDR3 totals 14 residues. Germline V lookup: CDR1 SGHNT, CDR2 YYREEE (reference sequence). J lost 5 bases, V lost 3 bases, and 5 bases had no gene match. The CDR3 bases are TGTGCCAGCAGCTCCCTAGCGGGGCCCGAGACCCAGTACTTC. It is translated as CASSSLAGPETQYF.

This clone occurred a few times. This chain connects TRBV10-3 to TRBJ2-7; D perhaps matches TRBD1 (5 bases). CDR1 is ENHRY, CDR2 SYGVKD, per germline. This CDR3 is built from 14 residues. The V end was cut by 0 bases, the J end by 5 bases, with 11 bases between. The CDR3 DNA sequence: TGTGCCATCAGTGAGTCGGGCAGGGCCGACGAGCAGTACTTC. Its translation: CAISESGRADEQYF.

CDR3 loop: CASRPTSGITDTQYF. For the CDR3, the DNA is TGTGCCAGCAGACCGACTAGCGGTATCACAGATACGCAGTATTTT. This chain joins TRBV27 and TRBJ2-3, with 9 bases identical to TRBD2. The CDR3 extends over 15 amino acids. Per germline, CDR1 MNHEY and CDR2 SMNVEV (reference sequence). Losses at the gene ends were 6 bases for V and 2 bases for J; bases not matched to a gene: 6.

The gene calls are TRBV6-5 and TRBJ2-3, with TRBD2 identical over 8 bases. Per the germline V gene, CDR1 is MNHEY and CDR2 is SVGAGI. The CDR3 has 14 amino acids. V shed 10 bases, J shed 1 base, and the junction held 7 bases outside the gene matches. The CDR3: CATETSAGTDTQYF. CDR3 coding DNA: TGTGCCACCGAGACTAGCGCGGGCACAGATACGCAGTATTTT.

The chain employs TRBV7-2 and TRBJ1-1, with 8 nucleotides matching TRBD1. The CDR3 runs to 15 residues. J gave up 1 base and V 2 bases, and 3 bases lay outside the gene matches. Germline V gives CDR1 SGHTA, CDR2 FQGNSA. CDR3 loop: CASSLSGTGNTEAFF. The CDR3 DNA sequence: TGTGCCAGCAGCTTATCCGGGACAGGGAACACTGAAGCTTTCTTT.

V gene TRBV9 combines with J gene TRBJ1-6, with D possibly matching TRBD1 (6 bases). CDR3 length: 16 amino acids. Trimming cost V 6 bases and J 7 bases, with 20 bases left between them. Looked up from germline, CDR1 is SGDLS and CDR2 is YYNGEE. The CDR3 DNA sequence: TGTGCCAGCACCCGGGACAACCCCACGGAAAATTCACCCCTCCACTTT. Translated, it gives CASTRDNPTENSPLHF. The full variable domain, its missing parts supplied by reference TRBV9 and TRBJ1-6, is DSGVTQTPKHLITATGQRVTLRCSPRSGDLSVYWYQQSLDQGLQFLIQYYNGEERAKGNILERFSAQQFPDLHSELNLSSLELGDSALYFCASTRDNPTENSPLHFGNGTRLTVT.

The chain is built from TRBV20-1 and TRBJ2-1, with D perhaps TRBD2 (6 bases). This CDR3 is built from 14 residues. Germline V gene lookup returns CDR1 DFQATT and CDR2 SNEGSKA (reference sequence). The V and J ends lost 3 bases and 8 bases respectively, with 17 bases between them. The chain's CDR3 is CSASILGGWDEQFF. DNA of the CDR3: TGCAGTGCTAGTATTCTTGGGGGGTGGGATGAGCAGTTCTTC.

The chain couples TRBV2 to TRBJ1-4, with 7 bases fitting TRBD1. This CDR3 spans 15 amino acids. The V gene end was trimmed by 6 bases and the J gene end by 5 bases; junction bases not matched to a gene: 9. Germline loops: CDR1 SNHLY, CDR2 FYNNEI. The CDR3 DNA reads as TGTGCCAGCAGATCCTCGACAGGGCGAAATGAAAAACTGTTTTTT. Its translation: CASRSSTGRNEKLFF. The full variable domain, its missing parts supplied by reference TRBV2 and TRBJ1-4, is EPEVTQTPSHQVTQMGQEVILRCVPISNHLYFYWYRQILGQKVEFLVSFYNNEISEKSEIFDDQFSVERPDGSNFTLKIRSTKLEDSAMYFCASRSSTGRNEKLFFGSGTQLSVL.

The chain uses TRBV5-1 and TRBJ1-3; D is possibly TRBD1 (6 bases). The V end was cut by 0 bases, the J end by 0 bases, with 7 bases between. From germline, CDR1 is SGHRS and CDR2 YFSETQ. The CDR3 is 15 residues long. CDR3 in amino acids: CASSLETGSGNTIYF. The CDR3 region has the DNA TGCGCCAGCAGCTTGGAGACAGGCTCTGGAAACACCATATATTTT.

The V call is TRBV19, the J call TRBJ1-2; the D gene is possibly TRBD1 (5 bases). V lost 3 bases, J lost 3 bases, and 14 bases lay in between. The germline V gene has CDR1 LNHDA and CDR2 SQIVND (reference sequence). This CDR3 has 15 residues. The CDR3 loop is CASSIGGARYYGYTF. In DNA, the CDR3 is TGTGCCAGTAGTATTGGCGGGGCCCGGTACTATGGCTACACCTTC.

The J gene is TRBJ1-6, the V gene TRBV13, with unresolved D. Germline CDR1 PRHDT, CDR2 FYEKMQ (reference sequence). The CDR3 covers 17 residues. Trimming cost V 1 base and J 0 bases, with 10 bases left between them. The CDR3 region has the DNA TGTGCCAGCAGCTTAGCTGGGCACAGCTCCTATAATTCACCCCTCCACTTT. Its protein product is CASSLAGHSSYNSPLHF.

The chain joins TRBV18 to TRBJ1-6; tentative D call: TRBD1 (5 bases). This CDR3 has 18 residues. Germline CDR1 is KGHSH and CDR2 is LQKENI. V dropped 1 base and J dropped 10 bases, with 23 bases sitting between them. The CDR3 nucleotides are TGTGCCAGCTCACCACTCGGAGGGGCGATGGGTTCGTTATCACCCCTCCACTTT. As protein: CASSPLGGAMGSLSPLHF.

The V gene is TRBV7-3, the J gene TRBJ1-5, with D unresolved. Germline loops: CDR1 SGHTA, CDR2 FQGTGA. The CDR3 extends over 17 amino acids. The V end was cut by 3 bases, the J end by 5 bases, with 20 bases between. The CDR3 DNA follows: TGTGCCAGCAGCTTTTACCCGCTGCCACGCGGGGATCAGCCCCAGCATTTT. This encodes CASSFYPLPRGDQPQHF.

The V and J genes are TRBV7-9 and TRBJ1-4; no firm D call. V shed 2 bases and J shed 0 bases, with 13 bases lying between them. The CDR3 loop spans 17 amino acids. Germline V CDR1 and CDR2: SEHNR, FQNEAQ (reference sequence). The DNA for the CDR3 is TGTGCCAGCAGCTTACTTGGCTCACCAACAACTAATGAAAAACTGTTTTTT. This encodes CASSLLGSPTTNEKLFF.

This chain links TRBV2 with TRBJ2-5; D is perhaps TRBD2 (5 bases). CDR3 size: 14 residues. The germline V gene has CDR1 SNHLY and CDR2 FYNNEI. V lost 7 bases and J 4 bases, leaving 16 bases between the germline ends. CDR3 bases: TGTGCCAGCACCCCCCAGGCTCGGGGAGAGACCCAGTACTTC. Protein: CASTPQARGETQYF. The whole variable domain, filled in from reference TRBV2 and TRBJ2-5, reads EPEVTQTPSHQVTQMGQEVILRCVPISNHLYFYWYRQILGQKVEFLVSFYNNEISEKSEIFDDQFSVERPDGSNFTLKIRSTKLEDSAMYFCASTPQARGETQYFGPGTRLLVL.

The gene calls are TRBV6-2 or TRBV6-3 and TRBJ2-7; TRBD1 matches 8 bases. The CDR3 totals 14 residues. The germline V gene encodes CDR1 MNHEY and CDR2 SVGEGT. Trimming removed 5 bases from V and 4 bases from J; junction bases left unmatched: 7. The CDR3 DNA reads as TGTGCCAGCAGTCCGCAGGGGGCCGGATACGAGCAGTACTTC. Translated, it gives CASSPQGAGYEQYF.

The rearrangement uses TRBV19 and TRBJ2-7, with TRBD1 identical over 9 bases. Germline V gene sequence: CDR1 LNHDA, CDR2 SQIVND (reference sequence). This CDR3 comprises 17 residues. J gave up 3 bases and V 5 bases, and 14 bases lay outside the gene matches. DNA for the CDR3: TGTGCCAGTAGTCCGTCACACCGGGACAGGGACCACTACGAGCAGTACTTC. This sequence encodes CASSPSHRDRDHYEQYF.

V usage is TRBV7-3 and J usage is TRBJ2-1, with 10 bases fitting TRBD2. CDR3 size: 14 residues. Germline CDR1 reads SGHTA; CDR2 reads FQGTGA. The V segment lost 9 bases and the J segment 6 bases; nucleotides outside the gene matches: 8. CDR3 region: CASRRTSGSNEQFF. CDR3 bases: TGTGCCAGTAGACGGACTAGCGGTTCCAATGAGCAGTTCTTC.

The chain carries TRBV7-2 and TRBJ1-2; TRBD1 is a possible D gene (6 bases). The CDR3 is made up of 15 amino acids. Trimming removed 4 bases from V and 4 bases from J, with 16 bases in between. CDR1 and CDR2 (germline): SGHTA, FQGNSA. CDR3 protein: CASSSPRDMPYGYTF. The CDR3 DNA is TGTGCCAGCAGCTCCCCGAGGGACATGCCCTATGGCTACACCTTC.

The V call is TRBV2, the J call TRBJ1-1, with a possible D match to TRBD1 (6 bases). The ends were cut back, 4 bases at V and 1 base at J, with 13 bases in the middle. The CDR3 covers 15 residues. Germline values: CDR1 SNHLY, CDR2 FYNNEI. This CDR3 reads CASSVQGYANTEAFF. The DNA for the CDR3 is TGTGCCAGCAGTGTGCAGGGGTACGCGAACACTGAAGCTTTCTTT.

This clone was counted many times. The CDR3 coding sequence is TGTGCCAGCAGCGCCGGACAGGGGGAATCGAGCTCCTACGAGCAGTACTTC. Amino acid sequence: CASSAGQGESSSYEQYF. J is TRBJ2-7 and V is TRBV5-4; 10 nucleotides agree with TRBD1. Germline CDR1 and CDR2: SGHNT and YYREEE (reference sequence). Losses at the gene ends were 4 bases for V and 0 bases for J; bases not matched to a gene: 10. The length of the CDR3 is 17 residues.

CDR3 sequence: CSASSTPLQYF. The CDR3 DNA sequence: TGCAGTGCTAGTAGTACTCCATTACAGTATTTT. The chain combines TRBV20-1 with TRBJ2-3; D unclear. This CDR3 is 11 amino acids long. V lost 3 bases and J lost 12, with 13 bases in between. Looked up from germline, CDR1 is DFQATT and CDR2 is SNEGSKA (reference sequence).

The chain has TRBV11-3 and TRBJ2-3, with D unclear. The V gene's germline CDR1 is SGHNT and CDR2 YENEEA. Trimming pared 2 bases from V and 0 bases from J, leaving 6 bases between. This CDR3 is built from 14 residues. The CDR3 coding sequence is TGTGCCAGCAGCTTAACCAGAAGCACAGATACGCAGTATTTT. Amino acids: CASSLTRSTDTQYF.